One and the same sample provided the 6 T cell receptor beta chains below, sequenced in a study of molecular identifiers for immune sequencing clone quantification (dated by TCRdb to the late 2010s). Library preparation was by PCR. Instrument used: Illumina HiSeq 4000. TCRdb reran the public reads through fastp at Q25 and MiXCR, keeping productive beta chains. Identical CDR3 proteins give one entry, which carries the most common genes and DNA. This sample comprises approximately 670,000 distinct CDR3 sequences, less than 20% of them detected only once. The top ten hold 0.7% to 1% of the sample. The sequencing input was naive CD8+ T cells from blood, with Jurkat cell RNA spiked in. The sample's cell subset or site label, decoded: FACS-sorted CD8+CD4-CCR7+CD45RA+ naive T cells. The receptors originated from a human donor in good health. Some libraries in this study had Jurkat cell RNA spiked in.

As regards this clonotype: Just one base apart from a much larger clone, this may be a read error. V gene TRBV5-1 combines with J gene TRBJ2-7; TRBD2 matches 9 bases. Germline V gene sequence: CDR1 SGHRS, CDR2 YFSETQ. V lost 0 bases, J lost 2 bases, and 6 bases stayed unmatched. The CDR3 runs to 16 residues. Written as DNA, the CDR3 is TGCGCCAGCAGCTTGGCCATAGTAGCGGGAGCCTACGAGCAGTACTTC. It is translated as CASSLAIVAGAYEQYF.

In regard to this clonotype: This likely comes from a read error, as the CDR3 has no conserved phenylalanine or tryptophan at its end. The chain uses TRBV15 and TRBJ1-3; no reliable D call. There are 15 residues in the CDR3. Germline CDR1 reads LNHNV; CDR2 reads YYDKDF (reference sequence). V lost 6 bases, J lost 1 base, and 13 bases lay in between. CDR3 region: CATRRDRTSGNTIYS. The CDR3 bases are TGTGCCACCAGGAGGGATCGGACGTCTGGAAACACCATATATTCT.

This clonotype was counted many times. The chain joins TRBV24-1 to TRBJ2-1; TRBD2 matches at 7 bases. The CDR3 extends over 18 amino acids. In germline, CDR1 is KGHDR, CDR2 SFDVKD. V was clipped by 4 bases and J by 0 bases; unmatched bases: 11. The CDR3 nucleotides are TGTGCCACCAGTGAACAGACTAGCCGCAGGAACTCCTACAATGAGCAGTTCTTC. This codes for CATSEQTSRRNSYNEQFF.

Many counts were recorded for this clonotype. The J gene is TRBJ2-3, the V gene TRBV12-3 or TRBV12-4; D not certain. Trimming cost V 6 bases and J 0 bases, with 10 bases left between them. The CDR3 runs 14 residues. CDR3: CASSRTQSTDTQYF. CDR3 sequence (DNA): TGTGCCAGCAGCCGAACTCAAAGCACAGATACGCAGTATTTT.

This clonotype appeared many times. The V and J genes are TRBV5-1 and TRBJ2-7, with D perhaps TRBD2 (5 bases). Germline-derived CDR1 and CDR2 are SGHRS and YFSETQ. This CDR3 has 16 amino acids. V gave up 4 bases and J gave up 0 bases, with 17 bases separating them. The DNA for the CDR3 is TGCGCCAGCAGCCCCCGGTACGGGGTCTCCTCCTACGAGCAGTACTTC. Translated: CASSPRYGVSSYEQYF.

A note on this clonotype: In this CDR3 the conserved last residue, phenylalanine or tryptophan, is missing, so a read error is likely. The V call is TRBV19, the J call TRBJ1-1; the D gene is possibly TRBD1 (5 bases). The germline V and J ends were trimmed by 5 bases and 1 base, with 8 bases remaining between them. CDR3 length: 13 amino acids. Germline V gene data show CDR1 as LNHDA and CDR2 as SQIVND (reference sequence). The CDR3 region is CASSVTGNTEAFS. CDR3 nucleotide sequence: TGTGCCAGTAGTGTTACAGGGAACACTGAAGCTTTCTCT.